Listed below are T cell receptor beta chains from one sample, sequenced in a study of blood T cells in healthy people across ages. TCRdb processed the 5' RACE reads anew with MiXCR; each CDR3 protein has one entry. The sample contains some 800,000 distinct CDR3 sequences, approximately 48% of which appear only once. The sequencing sample was made of blood. The receptors stem from a man aged 55-75 years in good health. The CDR3 runs from the conserved cysteine through the conserved F or W. Fields, in order: V gene, J gene, clone size, D gene, CDR3 DNA, CDR3 protein. D genes are given only for firm matches. Size values are once, few and many counts, or a class for expanded clones, and some rows have none.

V gene: TRBV10-3
J gene: TRBJ2-7
clone size: NA
D gene: NA
CDR3 DNA: TGTGCCATCAGTGACCCCTCCCCGTACGAGCAGTACTTC
CDR3 protein: CAISDPSPYEQYF

V gene: TRBV11-2
J gene: TRBJ2-4
clone size: few
D gene: NA
CDR3 DNA: TGTGCCAGCAGCTTAGGATATGGGAAAAACATTCAGTACTTC
CDR3 protein: CASSLGYGKNIQYF

V gene: TRBV29-1
J gene: TRBJ1-1
clone size: NA
D gene: NA
CDR3 DNA: TGCAGCCTCGGAAAGGACACTGAAGCTTTCTTT
CDR3 protein: CSLGKDTEAFF

V gene: TRBV6-1
J gene: TRBJ1-5
clone size: many
D gene: NA
CDR3 DNA: TGTGCCAGCAGCCACCCAGGGATAGGGCAGCCCCAGCATTTT
CDR3 protein: CASSHPGIGQPQHF

V gene: TRBV7-2
J gene: TRBJ2-3
clone size: few
D gene: NA
CDR3 DNA: TGTGCCAGCAGCTTTTCGGCTAGCACAGATACGCAGTATTTT
CDR3 protein: CASSFSASTDTQYF

V gene: TRBV6-1
J gene: TRBJ2-5
clone size: NA
D gene: TRBD2
CDR3 DNA: TGTGCCAGCAGTAAGGGGACTAGCGGGGGAGAGACCCAGTACTTC
CDR3 protein: CASSKGTSGGETQYF

V gene: TRBV20-1
J gene: TRBJ1-5
clone size: NA
D gene: NA
CDR3 DNA: TGCAGTGCTAGAGATCGTGGCCAGGGACGGGTTGATCAGCCCCAGCATTTT
CDR3 protein: CSARDRGQGRVDQPQHF

V gene: TRBV2
J gene: TRBJ1-1
clone size: NA
D gene: TRBD1
CDR3 DNA: TGTGCCAGCTCCGGGACAGGGGCCATGAACACTGAAGCTTTCTTT
CDR3 protein: CASSGTGAMNTEAFF

V gene: TRBV2
J gene: TRBJ2-5
clone size: few
D gene: NA
CDR3 DNA: TGTGCCAGCACTGGGCGGGAGACCCAGTACTTC
CDR3 protein: CASTGRETQYF

V gene: TRBV6-2/TRBV6-3
J gene: TRBJ2-3
clone size: NA
D gene: TRBD2
CDR3 DNA: TGTGCCAGCACTAGCGGTACTATGTCAGATACGCAGTATTTT
CDR3 protein: CASTSGTMSDTQYF

V gene: TRBV7-2
J gene: TRBJ2-5
clone size: NA
D gene: TRBD2
CDR3 DNA: TGTGCCAGCAGCTTGCAAGCCCTAGCGGGGGTTCAAGAGACCCAGTACTTC
CDR3 protein: CASSLQALAGVQETQYF

V gene: TRBV5-1
J gene: TRBJ2-6
clone size: NA
D gene: TRBD1
CDR3 DNA: TGCGCCAGCACAACGAGCACAGGGGGTGCTGGGGCCAACGTCCTGACTTTC
CDR3 protein: CASTTSTGGAGANVLTF

V gene: TRBV27
J gene: TRBJ2-7
clone size: NA
D gene: NA
CDR3 DNA: TGTGCCAGCAGTCCCAACAGGGCCTACGAGCAGTACTTC
CDR3 protein: CASSPNRAYEQYF

V gene: TRBV11-2
J gene: TRBJ1-4
clone size: once
D gene: NA
CDR3 DNA: TGTGCCAGCAGCTTAGACGGTAATGAAAAACTGTTTTTT
CDR3 protein: CASSLDGNEKLFF

V gene: TRBV11-3
J gene: TRBJ2-1
clone size: few
D gene: TRBD2
CDR3 DNA: TGTGCCAGCAGCTTAGGCGCTAGCGGGGGGTCTAATGAGCAGTTCTTC
CDR3 protein: CASSLGASGGSNEQFF

V gene: TRBV12-3/TRBV12-4
J gene: TRBJ2-7
clone size: once
D gene: TRBD1
CDR3 DNA: TGTGCCAGCAGCTTTCGTAGGACAGGAGAACACGAGCAGTACTTC
CDR3 protein: CASSFRRTGEHEQYF